This T cell receptor beta chain is from a study of cytomegalovirus exposure and HLA in healthy donors. Worth noting for this clone: Its antigen is as yet unknown.

Here immunoSEQ multiplex PCR was the method, and the copy in TCRdb shows in-frame clones only, minus some. This table holds fewer than 150,000 clones, about 80% found once. Findings and caveats of the study: Overall, about 160 TCR beta chains were annotated as cytomegalovirus-associated.

The germline V gene encodes CDR1 SGHDT and CDR2 YYEEEE. The ends were cut back, 4 bases at V and 2 bases at J, with 9 bases in the middle. The length of the CDR3 is 13 residues. The sequence was collected from a man under 40 in good health and CMV-seropositive. Sequenced input: PBMCs. V usage is TRBV5-6 and J usage is TRBJ2-5; maybe TRBD1 (6 bases). The CDR3 DNA follows: TGTGCCAGCAGCGGGACACTTCAAGAGACCCAGTACTTC. Translated, it gives CASSGTLQETQYF. Based on the CDR3 plus reference TRBV5-6 and TRBJ2-5, the full variable domain is DAGVTQSPTHLIKTRGQQVTLRCSPKSGHDTVSWYQQALGQGPQFIFQYYEEEERQRGNFPDRFSGHQFPNYSSELNVNALLLGDSALYLCASSGTLQETQYFGPGTRLLVL.